This paragraph reports one T cell receptor (beta chain). No antigen is known for it. This record belongs to a study of cytomegalovirus exposure and HLA in healthy donors. Study conclusions and caveats: Despite most TCR sequences being rare, some public TCRs occurred in many donors. The tendency of first-cohort TCR clusters to co-occur in the 120 validation repertoires was the finding of a later analysis. According to the study, approximately 150 TCR beta chains were cytomegalovirus-associated.

Trimming pared 7 bases from V and 6 bases from J, leaving 11 bases between. This CDR3 spans 12 amino acids. Per the germline V gene, CDR1 is SNHLY and CDR2 is FYNNEI. The validation cohort, a group of over a hundred subjects, included the donors and was separate from the approximately 680-subject first cohort. Method: immunoSEQ multiplex PCR; TCRdb's copy keeps in-frame clones and lacks some. The sample has some 320,000 clones, about 90% seen once; the top ten hold approximately 1.2%. The chain couples TRBV2 to TRBJ2-3; the D is unclear. Sequencing used PBMCs. The origin of this receptor is a young woman in good health and CMV-seropositive. The CDR3 coding sequence is TGTGCCAGCAACCGTGGAATGGATACGCAGTATTTT. This gives the protein CASNRGMDTQYF.